Shown below are 26 T cell receptor beta chains from a single sample sequenced in a study of CD8+ T cells in alopecia areata. cDNA serving as the sequencing template came from extracted, reverse transcribed RNA. Assay used: immunoSEQ multiplex PCR; TCRdb lists only in-frame clones, some missing. Here the sample spans over 120,000 clones, roughly 50% being singletons. Source: CD4+ T cells sorted from blood, taken at week 0. Source of these receptors: a human donor with alopecia areata.

This clone has just a few counts. J is TRBJ1-3 and V is TRBV4-2; the D is unclear. CDR3 length: 13 amino acids. Germline V gene data show CDR1 as LGHNA and CDR2 as YNFKEQ. Trimming left V 0 bases short and J 3 bases short, with 3 bases between. This chain's CDR3 is CASSQENGNTIYF. For the CDR3, the DNA is TGTGCCAGCAGCCAAGAGAATGGAAACACCATATATTTT.

This clone was seen a few times. The chain joins TRBV27 to TRBJ1-2; no clear D gene. Trimming took 1 base from V and 4 from J, leaving 7 bases between them. The CDR3 sequence is 13 residues long. CDR1 and CDR2 (germline): MNHEY, SMNVEV (reference sequence). CDR3 nucleotides: TGTGCCAGCAGTTTATTGGGGAGCTATGGCTACACCTTC. Translating gives CASSLLGSYGYTF.

This chain uses TRBV4-1 with TRBJ2-7; possible D gene TRBD2, 5 bases. The CDR3 runs 17 residues. With 0 bases removed from V and 0 bases from J, the gap between germline ends came to 15 bases. The germline V gene has CDR1 MGHRA and CDR2 YSYEKL. CDR3 coding DNA: TGCGCCAGCAGCCAAGATACGAATCAGCGGAGCTCCTACGAGCAGTACTTC. Translating gives CASSQDTNQRSSYEQYF.

Ten or more counts support this clone. V and J are TRBV5-4 and TRBJ2-5; 8 bases are shared with TRBD2. This CDR3 contains 14 residues. CDR1 is SGHNT and CDR2 is YYREEE in the germline V gene (reference sequence). V lost 4 bases to trimming and J lost 2 bases; unmatched junction nucleotides: 4. CDR3 coding DNA: TGTGCCAGCAGCCTTGGACTAGCTCAAGAGACCCAGTACTTC. Amino acids: CASSLGLAQETQYF.

This clone was observed a few times. The chain's CDR3 is CASSQERTGGLSPLHF. The CDR3 DNA sequence: TGCGCCAGCAGCCAAGAGAGGACAGGGGGGTTATCACCCCTCCACTTT. The chain joins TRBV4-3 to TRBJ1-6; 10 bases are a match to TRBD1. The germline V gene has CDR1 LGHNA and CDR2 YSLEER. This CDR3 spans 16 amino acids. J gave up 10 bases and V 0 bases, and 6 bases lay outside the gene matches.

The chain uses TRBV7-2 and TRBJ1-2, with TRBD1 as a possible D gene (5 bases). The germline V gene encodes CDR1 SGHTA and CDR2 FQGNSA. Trimming left V 7 bases short and J 4 bases short, with 16 bases between. The CDR3 is 14 residues long. The CDR3, as DNA: TGTGCCAGCAACCTTATTGGACAAACCTATGGCTACACCTTC. As protein: CASNLIGQTYGYTF. Together with reference TRBV7-2 and TRBJ1-2, the CDR3 gives the full variable domain: GAGVSQSPSNKVTEKGKDVELRCDPISGHTALYWYRQSLGQGLEFLIYFQGNSAPDKSGLPSDRFSAERTGGSVSTLTIQRTQQEDSAVYLCASNLIGQTYGYTFGSGTRLTVV.

V gene TRBV7-2 combines with J gene TRBJ2-5; D gene unclear. The CDR3 consists of 13 residues. Per germline, CDR1 SGHTA and CDR2 FQGNSA. Trimming left V 0 bases short and J 4 bases short, with 6 bases between. CDR3 in amino acids: CASSLALGETQYF. The CDR3 DNA is TGTGCCAGCAGCTTAGCTTTGGGAGAGACCCAGTACTTC.

This clone was seen a handful of times. This chain links TRBV28 with TRBJ2-5; possibly TRBD1 for D (6 bases). In germline, CDR1 is MDHEN, CDR2 SYDVKM. This CDR3 spans 15 amino acids. Trimming took off 3 bases at V and 2 bases at J, with 13 bases between the two ends. The chain's CDR3 is CASSFVGQGQETQYF. CDR3 sequence (DNA): TGTGCCAGCAGTTTCGTCGGGCAGGGGCAAGAGACCCAGTACTTC.

The chain recombines TRBV7-2 with TRBJ2-6; no clear D. Germline CDR1 is SGHTA and CDR2 is FQGNSA. The CDR3 is 15 amino acids. Trimming took off 3 bases at V and 0 bases at J, with 6 bases between the two ends. CDR3 loop: CASSFSYSGANVLTF. CDR3 bases: TGTGCCAGCAGCTTTTCGTACTCTGGGGCCAACGTCCTGACTTTC.

The chain recombines TRBV7-2 with TRBJ1-2; D uncertain. Trimming took 3 bases from V and 6 from J, leaving 11 bases between them. CDR3 length: 13 amino acids. Germline V lookup: CDR1 SGHTA, CDR2 FQGNSA. The CDR3 reads CASSLVGGNGYTF. The DNA for the CDR3 is TGTGCCAGCAGCTTGGTTGGAGGTAATGGCTACACCTTC.

This clone came up once. This chain uses TRBV7-2 with TRBJ1-2; 11 nucleotides agree with TRBD1. After removal of 5 bases from V and 7 bases from J, the junction contained 9 bases not matched to a gene. The CDR3 is made up of 15 amino acids. The V gene's germline CDR1 is SGHTA and CDR2 FQGNSA. CDR3 sequence reads: CASSPMTGTGGGYTF. The CDR3 nucleotides are TGTGCCAGCAGCCCTATGACCGGGACAGGGGGTGGCTACACCTTC.

V usage is TRBV29-1 and J usage is TRBJ2-4; 10 bases match TRBD2. Germline assignment: CDR1 SQVTM and CDR2 ANQGSEA. V was clipped by 5 bases and J by 8 bases; unmatched bases: 6. This CDR3 has 13 residues. The CDR3 reads CSVQAGGKYIQYF. The CDR3 coding sequence is TGCAGCGTTCAAGCGGGGGGGAAGTACATTCAGTACTTC.

For the CDR3, the DNA is TGCAGCGTTGATAGGGCAGGACAGGGGTTGGGCCAGTACTTC. Translation gives CSVDRAGQGLGQYF. This chain uses TRBV29-1 with TRBJ2-5; TRBD1 matches 9 bases. From germline, CDR1 is SQVTM and CDR2 ANQGSEA. This CDR3 contains 14 residues. J was trimmed by 10 bases and V by 3 bases; bases with no gene match: 12.

This clone was seen many times. Written as DNA, the CDR3 is TGTGCCAGCTCACCGGGACAGAACTATGGCTACACCTTC. Encoded protein: CASSPGQNYGYTF. This chain links TRBV18 with TRBJ1-2, with 7 nucleotides matching TRBD1. Per germline, CDR1 KGHSH and CDR2 LQKENI. J was trimmed by 2 bases and V by 3 bases; bases with no gene match: 0. The CDR3 is 13 residues long.

The rearrangement joins TRBV7-9 to TRBJ1-5; D is possibly TRBD1 (6 bases). Per the germline V gene, CDR1 is SEHNR and CDR2 is FQNEAQ (reference sequence). The CDR3 covers 16 residues. The germline V and J ends were trimmed by 1 base and 0 bases, with 10 bases remaining between them. CDR3 sequence: CASSLGGHYSNQPQHF. In DNA form, the CDR3 reads TGTGCCAGCAGCTTAGGGGGGCACTATAGCAATCAGCCCCAGCATTTT.

This clone has just a few counts. The rearrangement uses TRBV7-2 and TRBJ1-5; TRBD1 is a possible D gene (5 bases). Germline lookup yields CDR1 SGHTA and CDR2 FQGNSA. The CDR3 covers 15 residues. The V and J ends lost 8 bases and 5 bases respectively, with 19 bases between them. The DNA of the CDR3 is TGTGCCAGCCACCTCGACGGGGGTTCGTATCAGCCCCAGCATTTT. As protein: CASHLDGGSYQPQHF. The variable domain in full, with the rest retrieved from reference TRBV7-2 and TRBJ1-5, is GAGVSQSPSNKVTEKGKDVELRCDPISGHTALYWYRQSLGQGLEFLIYFQGNSAPDKSGLPSDRFSAERTGGSVSTLTIQRTQQEDSAVYLCASHLDGGSYQPQHFGDGTRLSIL.

To note about this clone: Within the sample, other DNA sequences also encode this same CDR3. The rearrangement joins TRBV5-1 to TRBJ2-7, with unresolved D. V was trimmed by 8 bases and J by 0 bases, leaving 15 bases between them. This CDR3 comprises 14 residues. Germline V gene data show CDR1 as SGHRS and CDR2 as YFSETQ. CDR3 DNA sequence: TGCGCCAGTAGTCTGGGCGGTAGCTCCTACGAGCAGTACTTC. Translating gives CASSLGGSSYEQYF.

The V gene is TRBV7-9, the J gene TRBJ2-7; no reliable D call. Per the germline V gene, CDR1 is SEHNR and CDR2 is FQNEAQ (reference sequence). V was trimmed by 6 bases and J by 2 bases, leaving 11 bases between them. The CDR3 runs to 13 residues. The CDR3 loop is CASSNLVTYEQYF. CDR3 DNA sequence: TGTGCCAGCAGTAACCTGGTAACCTACGAGCAGTACTTC.

The chain recombines TRBV23-1 with TRBJ2-7; no clear D. TRBV23-1 is designated an ORF whose function remains uncertain. With 0 bases removed from V and 3 bases from J, the gap between germline ends came to 12 bases. The CDR3 has 15 residues. The CDR3: CASSQSIRPFYEQYF. DNA of the CDR3: TGCGCCAGCAGTCAATCTATCAGACCATTCTACGAGCAGTACTTC.

This clone was found a few times. The chain carries TRBV29-1 and TRBJ2-1; D gene uncertain. The germline V and J ends were trimmed by 7 bases and 6 bases, with 13 bases remaining between them. The germline V gene encodes CDR1 SQVTM and CDR2 ANQGSEA. The CDR3 loop spans 12 amino acids. In nucleotides, the CDR3 is TGCAGCGGGGCTCAGAACAGCAATGAGCAGTTCTTC. Its protein product is CSGAQNSNEQFF.

This clone turned up a few times. J is TRBJ2-1 and V is TRBV29-1, with a tentative D call TRBD2 (6 bases). There are 15 residues in the CDR3. Germline assignment: CDR1 SQVTM and CDR2 ANQGSEA. V dropped 4 bases and J dropped 0 bases, with 13 bases sitting between them. In nucleotides, the CDR3 is TGCAGCGTTGCGGCGGGGCCCAGCTCCTACAATGAGCAGTTCTTC. This translates into CSVAAGPSSYNEQFF.

The V call is TRBV7-2, the J call TRBJ2-5; 12 bases align to TRBD2. The CDR3 has 16 amino acids. Germline trimming cut 5 bases from V and 5 bases from J; bases unmatched to any gene: 9. Germline CDR1 is SGHTA and CDR2 is FQGNSA. In DNA form, the CDR3 reads TGTGCCAGCAGCCCACTAGCGGGGGGAGCTGGGGAGACCCAGTACTTC. Encoded protein: CASSPLAGGAGETQYF.

V and J are TRBV29-1 and TRBJ1-1; D is unresolved. V lost 6 bases, J lost 4 bases, and 9 bases lay in between. From germline, CDR1 is SQVTM and CDR2 ANQGSEA. The CDR3 is 11 amino acids. CDR3 sequence (DNA): TGCAGCGTCTTCATGGGCACTGAAGCTTTCTTT. This translates into CSVFMGTEAFF.

The CDR3 DNA is TGCGCCAGCAGCCGAACCGGGACGAACACCGGGGAGCTGTTTTTT. This encodes CASSRTGTNTGELFF. This sequence joins TRBV4-1 and TRBJ2-2; the D gene is possibly TRBD2 (5 bases). Trimming removed 4 bases at V and 0 bases at J, with 9 bases between. Looked up from germline, CDR1 is MGHRA and CDR2 is YSYEKL. The CDR3 runs 15 residues.

The chain has TRBV5-4 and TRBJ2-1; 9 bases match TRBD2. CDR3 length: 14 residues. With V trimmed by 4 bases and J by 10 bases, 9 bases remained unmatched. Germline loops: CDR1 SGHNT, CDR2 YYREEE (reference sequence). The CDR3 loop is CASSKTSGVGEQFF. The CDR3 DNA reads TGTGCCAGCAGCAAGACTAGCGGAGTGGGGGAGCAGTTCTTC.

The chain is built from TRBV4-2 and TRBJ1-4; 8 bases are shared with TRBD1. Trimming cost V 0 bases and J 7 bases; bases outside gene matches: 4. The V gene's germline CDR1 is LGHNA and CDR2 YNFKEQ. The CDR3 runs to 15 residues. The CDR3 region is CASSQEWTGREKLFF. The CDR3 bases are TGTGCCAGCAGCCAAGAATGGACAGGGCGTGAAAAACTGTTTTTT.